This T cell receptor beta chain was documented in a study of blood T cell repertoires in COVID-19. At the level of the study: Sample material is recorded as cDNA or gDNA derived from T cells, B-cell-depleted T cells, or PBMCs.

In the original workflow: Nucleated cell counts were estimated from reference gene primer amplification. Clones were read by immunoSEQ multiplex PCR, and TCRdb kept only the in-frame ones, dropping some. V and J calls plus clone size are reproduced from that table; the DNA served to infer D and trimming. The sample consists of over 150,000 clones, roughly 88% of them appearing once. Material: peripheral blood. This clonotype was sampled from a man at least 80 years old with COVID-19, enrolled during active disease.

The CDR3 DNA reads as TGTGCCAGCAGCTTCCGACAGGTTTTGTCCTACAATGAGCAGTTCTTC. It translates to CASSFRQVLSYNEQFF. The genes are TRBV7-8 and TRBJ2-1; tentatively, D is TRBD1 (6 bases). V was trimmed by 3 bases and J by 1 base, leaving 13 bases between them. Germline lookup yields CDR1 SGHVS and CDR2 FQNEAQ. CDR3 length: 16 residues.